This TCR beta chain was recorded in a study of T cell responses to AZD1222 COVID-19 vaccine. Between the trimmed V and J ends, which lost 4 bases and 3 bases, there was a span of 17 bases. The CDR3 is made up of 16 amino acids. Per the germline V gene, CDR1 is KGHDR and CDR2 is SFDVKD. Study findings and constraints: Repertoire sampling was restricted to post-peak T cell response timepoints. Most donors were white British and more were female, and clonal diversity was possibly underestimated.

TCRdb's copy holds only in-frame clones and misses some; the assay was immunoSEQ multiplex PCR. The table shows 98,000 or so clones, with around nine tenths occurring only once. In the case of this clone: Its antigen is as yet unknown.

The clonotype was recovered from an adult who received the MenACWY meningococcal vaccine as a control. The chain recombines TRBV24-1 with TRBJ1-2, with D possibly being TRBD1 (5 bases). Sequencing was performed on peripheral blood, taken 28 days after the second dose of the MenACWY control vaccine. The CDR3 DNA is TGTGCCACCAGTGAAAACACAGGACGCGGTCACTATGGCTACACCTTC. As protein: CATSENTGRGHYGYTF.